These 11 T cell receptor beta chains share one sample of origin, sequenced in a study of tumor and adjacent non-tumor tissue in lung cancer. This sample's RNA came from whole unsorted tissue. Three rounds of nested PCR, following a modified ARM-PCR protocol, produced the TCRbeta library. MiXCR, run by TCRdb on the multiplex PCR reads, gives a single entry per CDR3 protein. The table includes about 200,000 distinct CDR3 sequences, 60% to 75% detected once. Sequenced input: lung tumor tissue. The origin of the receptors is a man in his 60s with non-small cell lung cancer.

This clonotype was recorded many times. The rearrangement links TRBV20-1 to TRBJ1-1, with 7 bases identical to TRBD1. The germline V gene encodes CDR1 DFQATT and CDR2 SNEGSKA (reference sequence). Trimming took 4 bases from V and 4 from J; bases not matched to a gene: 6. The CDR3 has 13 amino acids. The CDR3 region has the DNA TGCAGTGCTATGGCAGGGGGGGGCACTGAAGCTTTCTTT. Translation: CSAMAGGGTEAFF.

This clonotype was seen only a few times. The CDR3 ends on some other residue instead of the conserved phenylalanine or tryptophan, so this is likely a read error. The chain couples TRBV12-3 or TRBV12-4 to TRBJ2-5; D is undetermined. The V gene lost 3 bases and the J gene lost 2 bases, with 7 bases spanning the gap. This CDR3 has 13 residues. This chain's CDR3 is CASSLGDQETQYL. In DNA form, the CDR3 reads TGTGCCAGCAGTTTGGGCGATCAAGAGACCCAGTACCTC.

For this clonotype: A much larger clone lies a single base off, so this may be a read error. The chain links TRBV20-1 to TRBJ2-7; perhaps TRBD2 as D (6 bases). Germline CDR1 is DFQATT and CDR2 is SNEGSKA (reference sequence). The length of the CDR3 is 14 residues. CDR3 nucleotide sequence: TGCAGTACTAGGACGCGGGGTCTCTCCTACGAGCAGTACTTC. Its protein product is CSTRTRGLSYEQYF.

On this clonotype: A junction boundary mismatches the germline segment, possibly from a read error. CDR3 residues: CTRSWTDKVNTEAFF. CDR3 sequence (DNA): TGCACCAGGAGCTGGACAGACAAAGTGAACACTGAAGCTTTCTTT. The V call is TRBV5-1, the J call TRBJ1-1; D possibly corresponds to TRBD1 (6 bases). The length of the CDR3 is 15 residues. Germline CDR1 is SGHRS and CDR2 is YFSETQ. Complete variable domain (other parts from reference TRBV5-1 and TRBJ1-1): KAGVTQTPRYLIKTRGQQVTLSCSPISGHRSVSWYQQTPGQGLQFLFEYFSETQRNKGNFPGRFSGRQFSNSRSEMNVSTLELGDSALYLCTRSWTDKVNTEAFFGQGTRLTVV.

Note on this clonotype: Being one base from a much bigger clone, this may be a read error. The rearrangement uses TRBV20-1 and TRBJ1-1; D is unresolved. The length of the CDR3 is 14 residues. CDR1 and CDR2 from the germline V gene are DFQATT and SNEGSKA (reference sequence). Trimming took 8 bases from V and 5 from J, leaving 21 bases between them. The CDR3 nucleotides are TGCAGTACTTTAGGAATGGTGGGTAGGACTGAAGCTTTCTTT. It yields the protein CSTLGMVGRTEAFF.

This chain joins TRBV6-6 and TRBJ2-7, with 7 bases aligning to TRBD1. The CDR3 consists of 16 residues. The germline gives CDR1 MNHNY, CDR2 SVGAGI (reference sequence). J lost 1 base, V lost 8 bases, and 14 bases had no gene match. CDR3 sequence reads: CASFPLTGLQSYEQYF. The DNA for the CDR3 is TGTGCCAGCTTCCCCCTGACAGGGCTCCAGTCCTACGAGCAGTACTTC.

Notes on this clonotype: With a much larger clone just one base away, this may be a read error. This chain links TRBV6-2 or TRBV6-3 with TRBJ2-2; D is ambiguous. This CDR3 comprises 14 residues. V lost 7 bases, J lost 4 bases, and 13 bases lay in between. CDR1 and CDR2 from the germline V gene are MNHEY and SVGEGT. In DNA form, the CDR3 reads TGTGCCAGCATGGGTCATCGAATCACCGGGGAGCTGTTTTTT. Its translation is CASMGHRITGELFF.

Worth noting for this clonotype: This may be a read error, as it is one base from a much larger clone. The chain combines TRBV4-3 with TRBJ1-6; D perhaps matches TRBD1 (5 bases). The V and J ends lost 0 bases and 9 bases respectively, with 9 bases between them. Germline lookup yields CDR1 LGHNA and CDR2 YSLEER. The CDR3 sequence is 14 residues long. In DNA, the CDR3 is TGCGCCAGCAGCCAAGATATGGGACGTTCACCCCTCCACTTT. It codes for CASSQDMGRSPLHF.

A remark on this clonotype: This clone may be a read error of a much larger clone one base away. DNA of the CDR3: TGCAGTGCAAGGACGCCCTTCTACAGGGGCCAAGAGACCCAGTACTTC. Its translation is CSARTPFYRGQETQYF. The V gene is TRBV20-1, the J gene TRBJ2-5; TRBD1 matches 7 bases. Per germline, CDR1 DFQATT and CDR2 SNEGSKA (reference sequence). V lost 6 bases to trimming and J lost 1 base; unmatched junction nucleotides: 14. CDR3 length equals 16 residues.

For this clonotype: A junction boundary mismatches the germline segment, possibly from a read error. This chain uses TRBV11-3 with TRBJ1-4; D may be TRBD1 (5 bases). CDR1 is SGHNT and CDR2 is YENEEA in the germline V gene. CDR3 length: 15 residues. The CDR3 nucleotides read TGTACCAGCAGTCCCGGTCCGGGGGTAATCGGAGAACTGTTTTTT. This codes for CTSSPGPGVIGELFF.

About this clonotype: Given the absence of the conserved phenylalanine or tryptophan at the CDR3 end, a read error is likely. J is TRBJ2-1 and V is TRBV20-1; 9 bases align to TRBD2. The trim removed 6 bases at V and 3 bases at J, leaving 9 bases unmatched. CDR3 size: 15 residues. The germline V gene encodes CDR1 DFQATT and CDR2 SNEGSKA (reference sequence). The CDR3 DNA sequence: TGCAGTGCCACCCTGGGAGCGGGAGGCTACAATGAGCAGTTCCTC. Translating gives CSATLGAGGYNEQFL.